This T cell receptor beta chain was obtained from a study of Graves' ophthalmopathy and Graves' hyperthyroidism. The CDR3 is made up of 14 amino acids. V gave up 2 bases and J gave up 1 base, with 8 bases separating them. This clonotype was observed many times. TCR beta CDR3 regions were amplified from RNA transcripts. Scientists carried out first-round RT-PCR using HTBI primers and then a second-round multiplex PCR. TCRdb reanalysed the multiplex PCR reads using MiXCR and keeps one entry per CDR3 protein. The repertoire has about 220,000 distinct CDR3 sequences, roughly a fifth of them found once; the top ten carry roughly 45%.

The sample taken for sequencing was peripheral blood. The origin of this receptor is a woman between 50 and 59 years old with Graves' ophthalmopathy. The chain has TRBV12-3 or TRBV12-4 and TRBJ1-1; D is possibly TRBD1 (6 bases). CDR3 sequence reads: CASSLQGRNTEAFF. DNA of the CDR3: TGTGCCAGCAGTTTACAGGGGAGGAACACTGAAGCTTTCTTT.